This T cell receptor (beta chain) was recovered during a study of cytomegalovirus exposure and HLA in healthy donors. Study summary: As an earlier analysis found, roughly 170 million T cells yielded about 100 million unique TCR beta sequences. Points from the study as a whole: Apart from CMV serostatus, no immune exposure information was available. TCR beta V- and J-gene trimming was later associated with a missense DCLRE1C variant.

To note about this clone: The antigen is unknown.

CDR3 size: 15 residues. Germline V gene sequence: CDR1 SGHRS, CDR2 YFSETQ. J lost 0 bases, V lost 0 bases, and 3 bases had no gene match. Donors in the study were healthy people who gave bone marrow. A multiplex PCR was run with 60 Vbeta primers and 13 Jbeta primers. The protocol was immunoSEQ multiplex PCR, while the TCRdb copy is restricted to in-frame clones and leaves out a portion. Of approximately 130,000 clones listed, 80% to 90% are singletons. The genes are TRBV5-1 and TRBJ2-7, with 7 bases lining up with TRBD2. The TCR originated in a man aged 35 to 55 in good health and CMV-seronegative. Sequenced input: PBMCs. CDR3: CASSLALAASYEQYF. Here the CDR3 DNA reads TGCGCCAGCAGCTTGGCTCTAGCGGCCTCCTACGAGCAGTACTTC.